This T cell receptor beta chain was identified in a study of shared clonotypes between healthy human individuals (dated by TCRdb to about 2020). Turning to the overall study: A few men and a couple of women, aged 18 to 49 years, made up the cohort. To increase sequencing depth and limit assay-specific biases, different laboratories used diverse techniques to prepare libraries and sequence TCR repertoires. To estimate repertoire size and how much clonotype sharing occurs between individuals, the study deeply sequenced the blood TCR repertoires of roughly 5 healthy adults. Between about 0.94 and 8.9 billion PBMCs per donor were obtained by leukapheresis. Per donor, three plates each were used for CD4 naive and CD4 memory, two for CD8 naive, and one for CD8 memory. Results and caveats for the whole study, not just this receptor: Compared with non-shared clonotypes, the clonotypes found in all four sorted-subset donors had higher generation probabilities. When a handful of donors were compared, the shared fraction of clonotypes was about 5% for naive CD4, less than 4% for naive CD8, roughly 2.5% for memory CD4, and around 0.4% for memory CD8. Only blood was sampled, and tissue TCR repertoires likely differ from those in blood. Larger estimated clonotype richness was generally found for naive subsets than for memory subsets. Incomplete sequencing was indicated by rarefaction of sorted-subset datasets, despite the large sequencing depth. The genetic and exposure-history diversity represented was limited by the small number of donors. Based on pairwise subsampling, the degree of clonotype sharing among donors was expected to be affected by sequencing depth.

TCR CDR3 regions were amplified from genomic DNA by multiplex PCR using the deep immunoSEQ assay. Extracted genomic DNA from each cell subset was distributed evenly across all wells of several immunoSEQ 96-well plates, and each plate was treated as a replicate. Each replicate PCR for sorted subsets received about 180 ng genomic DNA, equal to around 32,000 T cell genomes. The purified libraries were quantified using a Qubit 3.0 fluorometer, sized with a Bioanalyzer 2100, and then quantified again using the KAPA Library Quantification kit. Every immunoSEQ 96-well plate was sequenced on a dedicated single-read 150-cycle Illumina NextSeq 550 flow cell. The study's own analysis went as follows. Because only junctional sequences without quality scores were contained in the immunoSEQ output, filtering matching that applied to full-length reads could not be performed. Sequences were annotated with PyIR, a Python wrapper for IgBLAST v1.9, and V/J genes and CDR3 were assigned using IMGT germline references. Any read was removed if the V/J assignment was weak (E-value above 1e-6), the CDR3 was missing, or the read contained stop codons, out-of-frame junctions, or ambiguous translated residues. V3J clonotypes were defined as sequences sharing the same inferred V gene, J gene, and CDR3 amino acid sequence. The percentage overlap between two repertoires was calculated by dividing the number of shared unique clonotypes by the size of the smaller repertoire. Repertoire richness was assessed with RTK rarefaction, the Chao1 estimator, and Recon v2.1 estimates of unobserved clonotypes. Generation probabilities for all TCRbeta clonotypes obtained by the gDNA method from several donors were computed using OLGA. TCRdb obtained this table from immuneACCESS and retained in-frame rearrangements with V and J assigned. These tables miss some clones; where compared with another copy, unresolved V genes account for less than half of the shortfall, and the remainder is unexplained. V and J calls and clone size are those listed in that table; D and trimming were worked out from the DNA. In all, the sample holds some 2,100,000 clones, and 93% of those were seen once. Of the sample, approximately 1.7% is held by the ten largest clones.

Unmatched junction bases come to 13, with V trimmed by 7 bases and J by 6 bases. The CDR1 and CDR2 encoded by the germline V gene are MDHEN and SYDVKM. The CDR3, from cysteine to phenylalanine, totals 15 residues. Left in the record is the CDR3 DNA by itself, 45 bases read in frame from the first base. CD8 naive samples consisted of CD45RO-negative cells that were positively selected for CCR7, yielding a CD45RA+CCR7+ population without TemRA cells. The donors were healthy, HIV-negative adults with no recently reported acute infections or vaccinations. All donors were Caucasian adults living in Nashville, Tennessee, USA. After blood collection by leukapheresis, PBMCs were isolated using Ficoll-Histopaque density gradient centrifugation and then cryopreserved in the vapor phase of liquid nitrogen. Analytical flow cytometry was used to check the purity and quantity of every magnetically sorted T cell population. Genomic DNA was isolated from each sorted fraction and quantified by UV absorbance on a Nanodrop 2000c.

With regard to this clone: Its antigen target is currently unknown. Base qualities are not recorded, but no much larger clone differs from it by a single base.

The source material was naive CD8+ T cells from PBMCs. In light of the paper, this sample's cell subset or site label describes: CD45RA+CCR7+. The chain links TRBV28 with TRBJ1-2; the central 8 bases match TRBD1. This sequence originates from a young man in good health. Some clones in this sample may be carry-over from other donors' samples. The base sequence is TGTGCCAGCACCTCCTCCCGGACAGGGCCGAATGGCTACACCTTC. This encodes CASTSSRTGPNGYTF.